The clone carrying this TCR beta chain has at least ten counts. The antigen is undetermined. This CDR3 is 17 amino acids long. Trimming cost V 8 bases and J 3 bases, with 23 bases left between them. Germline V lookup: CDR1 SNHLY, CDR2 FYNNEI. MiXCR, run by TCRdb on the 5' RACE reads, gives a single entry per CDR3 protein. The sample includes 340,000 or so distinct CDR3 sequences, roughly 14% of them seen just once. The entry originates in a study of CD8 T cells in ankylosing spondylitis. General study points: The study looked at matched synovial fluid samples from ankylosing spondylitis patients. Disease-linked clones were reported to be significantly enriched there.

This chain joins TRBV2 and TRBJ2-1; D is possibly TRBD2 (6 bases). The specimen was blood, either unsorted or a sorted T cell fraction (not recorded which). The origin of this receptor is a male donor with ankylosing spondylitis or in good health (not recorded which). In nucleotides, the CDR3 is TGTGCCAGCGCCGTGAAGGAGGGAGGCCTAGTCTACAATGAGCAGTTCTTC. Protein: CASAVKEGGLVYNEQFF.